This passage covers 19 T cell receptor beta chains from one sample sequenced in a study of cytomegalovirus exposure and HLA in healthy donors. The PCR made use of 60 Vbeta and 13 Jbeta primers. The method was immunoSEQ multiplex PCR; TCRdb's version includes in-frame clones alone and lacks a portion of them. The table records 140,000 to 150,000 clones, about 80% of them present only once. The sample taken for sequencing was PBMCs. The receptors stem from a man aged 35 to 55 in good health and CMV-seronegative.

The chain is built from TRBV7-6 and TRBJ1-1, with D unresolved. The CDR3 loop spans 14 amino acids. The germline gives CDR1 SGHVS, CDR2 FNYEAQ. V lost 1 base and J lost 11, with 17 bases in between. The DNA for the CDR3 is TGTGCCAGCAGCTTAGAAAGGGCGGGGTGGCGGGCTTTCTTT. The encoded protein is CASSLERAGWRAFF. The full variable domain, rest sourced from reference TRBV7-6 and TRBJ1-1, is GAGVSQSPRYKVTKRGQDVALRCDPISGHVSLYWYRQALGQGPEFLTYFNYEAQQDKSGLPNDRFSAERPEGSISTLTIQRTEQRDSAMYRCASSLERAGWRAFFGQGTRLTVV.

V gene TRBV15 combines with J gene TRBJ2-7, with D perhaps matching TRBD1 (6 bases). The CDR3 is 16 residues long. The V and J ends lost 1 base and 2 bases respectively, with 15 bases between them. Germline V lookup: CDR1 LNHNV, CDR2 YYDKDF (reference sequence). The CDR3 DNA sequence: TGTGCCACCAGCAGAGGCACCGGGACATCCACCTACGAGCAGTACTTC. The encoded protein is CATSRGTGTSTYEQYF.

The chain joins TRBV2 to TRBJ1-4; TRBD1 is a possible D gene (6 bases). This CDR3 is 13 amino acids long. Germline assignment: CDR1 SNHLY and CDR2 FYNNEI. V was pared by 6 bases and J by 6 bases, with 11 bases between. CDR3 DNA: TGTGCCAGCAGAGGAGGGGGGGATGAAAAACTGTTTTTT. Protein product: CASRGGGDEKLFF.

The J gene is TRBJ1-6, the V gene TRBV18; D unresolved. The germline V gene has CDR1 KGHSH and CDR2 LQKENI. V was cut by 2 bases and J by 9 bases, with 14 bases left in between. The CDR3 totals 15 residues. The DNA for the CDR3 is TGTGCCAGCTCACCAGTGGGCACCCTCTCTTCACCCCTCCACTTT. Protein product: CASSPVGTLSSPLHF.

This clone came up once. The V call is TRBV7-8, the J call TRBJ1-5; D is unresolved. V was trimmed by 3 bases and J by 0 bases, leaving 9 bases between them. The CDR3 sequence is 15 residues long. The germline gives CDR1 SGHVS, CDR2 FQNEAQ. The CDR3 region is CASSFFRNSNQPQHF. The CDR3 coding sequence is TGTGCCAGCAGCTTTTTCAGGAATAGCAATCAGCCCCAGCATTTT.

The chain combines TRBV19 with TRBJ1-5, with a possible D match to TRBD1 (6 bases). With 3 bases removed from V and 6 bases from J, the gap between germline ends came to 12 bases. This CDR3 region has 14 residues. Germline CDR1 reads LNHDA; CDR2 reads SQIVND (reference sequence). The CDR3 loop reads CASSMTQGIQPQHF. In DNA, the CDR3 is TGTGCCAGTAGTATGACGCAGGGGATTCAGCCCCAGCATTTT.

This chain uses TRBV5-8 with TRBJ2-1, with TRBD1 matching over 12 bases. Germline CDR1 and CDR2: SGHTS and YDEGEE. After removal of 3 bases from V and 9 bases from J, the junction contained 7 bases not matched to a gene. This CDR3 comprises 15 residues. Here the CDR3 DNA reads TGTGCCAGCAGCTGGGGGGGGACAGGGGGCTTTGAGCAGTTCTTC. This codes for CASSWGGTGGFEQFF.

This chain links TRBV19 with TRBJ2-1, with TRBD2 matching 8 bases. V lost 3 bases and J lost 6; bases outside the gene matches: 4. This CDR3 is 14 amino acids long. The germline gives CDR1 LNHDA, CDR2 SQIVND (reference sequence). CDR3 nucleotides: TGTGCCAGTAGTATCGGGACTAGTCCCAATGAGCAGTTCTTC. This encodes CASSIGTSPNEQFF.

This clone is medium-sized. V and J are TRBV27 and TRBJ1-5; 7 bases align to TRBD1. The length of the CDR3 is 14 residues. The V and J ends lost 9 bases and 2 bases, in that order; junction bases with no gene match: 7. The V gene's germline CDR1 is MNHEY and CDR2 SMNVEV (reference sequence). CDR3 in amino acids: CASRIGTGNQPQHF. Written as DNA, the CDR3 is TGTGCCAGTAGGATAGGGACAGGCAATCAGCCCCAGCATTTT.

This clone occurred a few times. The chain couples TRBV2 to TRBJ2-7; D remains unclear. CDR1 and CDR2 (germline): SNHLY, FYNNEI. V was shortened by 7 bases and J by 5 bases, with 12 bases between the two germline ends. The CDR3 contains 12 residues. CDR3: CASIPSRDEQYF. DNA of the CDR3: TGTGCCAGCATTCCTTCCCGGGACGAGCAGTACTTC.

The DNA for the CDR3 is TGCGCCAGCAGCTTGGGGGGGGTCTCCCAAGAGACCCAGTACTTC. Amino acids: CASSLGGVSQETQYF. This chain joins TRBV5-1 and TRBJ2-5, with a weak D call TRBD2 (6 bases). The CDR3 runs to 15 residues. The V end was cut by 0 bases, the J end by 1 base, with 10 bases between. The germline V gene has CDR1 SGHRS and CDR2 YFSETQ.

This clone was observed once. The chain joins TRBV7-3 to TRBJ1-2; D call uncertain. The CDR3 loop spans 16 amino acids. Germline V gene sequence: CDR1 SGHTA, CDR2 FQGTGA. The V end was cut by 5 bases, the J end by 3 bases, with 19 bases between. The CDR3 protein is CASSPPRTVGDYGYTF. CDR3 coding DNA: TGTGCCAGCAGCCCACCACGGACTGTCGGCGACTATGGCTACACCTTC.

This chain joins TRBV28 and TRBJ2-5, with TRBD1 identical over 7 bases. Germline trimming cut 1 base from V and 1 base from J; bases unmatched to any gene: 6. This CDR3 has 16 amino acids. CDR1 is MDHEN and CDR2 is SYDVKM in the germline V gene. The CDR3: CASSLSRQGPQETQYF. Written as DNA, the CDR3 is TGTGCCAGCAGTTTATCACGACAGGGACCCCAAGAGACCCAGTACTTC. Together with reference TRBV28 and TRBJ2-5, the CDR3 gives the full variable domain: DVKVTQSSRYLVKRTGEKVFLECVQDMDHENMFWYRQDPGLGLRLIYFSYDVKMKEKGDIPEGYSVSREKKERFSLILESASTNQTSMYLCASSLSRQGPQETQYFGPGTRLLVL.

This clone came up once. The chain joins TRBV6-9 to TRBJ1-2, with D perhaps matching TRBD1 (6 bases). The CDR3 spans 12 residues. Germline CDR1 reads MNHGY; CDR2 reads SVAAGI. Trimming left V 0 bases short and J 8 bases short, with 7 bases between. The CDR3 loop is CASSYSDRGYTF. The DNA of the CDR3 is TGTGCCAGCAGTTATTCCGACAGGGGCTACACCTTC.

The V gene is TRBV6-6, the J gene TRBJ1-5, with a possible D match to TRBD1 (5 bases). CDR3 length: 16 residues. The germline CDR1 and CDR2 sequences are MNHNY and SVGAGI (reference sequence). V lost 2 bases to trimming and J lost 3 bases, with 14 bases between them. As DNA, the CDR3 is TGTGCCAGCAGTTACCCCGACAGTCGTCTCAATCAGCCCCAGCATTTT. Its translation: CASSYPDSRLNQPQHF.

This chain uses TRBV9 with TRBJ2-6; tentative D call: TRBD2 (6 bases). Germline loops: CDR1 SGDLS, CDR2 YYNGEE. The CDR3 loop spans 16 amino acids. Trimming took 1 base from V and 1 from J, leaving 9 bases between them. The CDR3 loop is CASSVTAGSGANVLTF. CDR3 DNA: TGTGCCAGCAGCGTAACGGCGGGGTCTGGGGCCAACGTCCTGACTTTC.

DNA of the CDR3: TGTGCCAGCAGCCCGCGGACAGGGCAAGACTATGGCTACACCTTC. This translates into CASSPRTGQDYGYTF. The V call is TRBV7-2, the J call TRBJ1-2; the match to TRBD1 covers 8 bases. Germline values: CDR1 SGHTA, CDR2 FQGNSA. This CDR3 is built from 15 residues. V lost 5 bases to trimming and J lost 3 bases; unmatched junction nucleotides: 8. The full variable domain, rest sourced from reference TRBV7-2 and TRBJ1-2, is GAGVSQSPSNKVTEKGKDVELRCDPISGHTALYWYRQSLGQGLEFLIYFQGNSAPDKSGLPSDRFSAERTGGSVSTLTIQRTQQEDSAVYLCASSPRTGQDYGYTFGSGTRLTVV.

The chain couples TRBV9 to TRBJ1-5; D not resolved. CDR1 SGDLS and CDR2 YYNGEE come from the germline V gene. V was shortened by 10 bases and J by 7 bases, with 15 bases between the two germline ends. The CDR3 loop spans 12 amino acids. CDR3: CAPVGFRQPQHF. The CDR3 DNA reads TGTGCCCCTGTGGGCTTTAGACAGCCCCAGCATTTT.

The chain couples TRBV10-3 to TRBJ1-5; D is possibly TRBD1 (5 bases). Trimming cost V 4 bases and J 6 bases, with 10 bases left between them. The CDR3 loop spans 13 amino acids. Germline CDR1 reads ENHRY; CDR2 reads SYGVKD. The CDR3 region is CAISVGGTQPQHF. CDR3 DNA sequence: TGTGCCATCAGTGTTGGGGGGACTCAGCCCCAGCATTTT.